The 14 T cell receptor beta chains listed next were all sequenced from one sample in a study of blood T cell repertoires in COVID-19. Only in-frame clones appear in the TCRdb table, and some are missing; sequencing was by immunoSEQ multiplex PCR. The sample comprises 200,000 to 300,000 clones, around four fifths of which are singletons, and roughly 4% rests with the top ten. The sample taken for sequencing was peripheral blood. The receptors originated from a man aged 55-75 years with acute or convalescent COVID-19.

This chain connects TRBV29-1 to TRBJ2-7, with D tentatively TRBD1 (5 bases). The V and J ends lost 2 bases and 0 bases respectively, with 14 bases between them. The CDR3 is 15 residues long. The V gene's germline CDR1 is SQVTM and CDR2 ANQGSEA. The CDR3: CSVELREKVSYEQYF. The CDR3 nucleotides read TGCAGCGTTGAACTCAGGGAAAAAGTCTCCTACGAGCAGTACTTC.

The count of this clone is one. CDR3 region: CASTLGLSYEQYF. The CDR3 DNA reads as TGTGCCAGCACCCTGGGACTATCCTACGAGCAGTACTTC. The chain uses TRBV5-5 and TRBJ2-7, with 7 bases matching TRBD2. The V gene's germline CDR1 is SGHKS and CDR2 YYEKEE (reference sequence). V lost 6 bases to trimming and J lost 1 base; unmatched junction nucleotides: 4. The CDR3 sequence is 13 residues long.

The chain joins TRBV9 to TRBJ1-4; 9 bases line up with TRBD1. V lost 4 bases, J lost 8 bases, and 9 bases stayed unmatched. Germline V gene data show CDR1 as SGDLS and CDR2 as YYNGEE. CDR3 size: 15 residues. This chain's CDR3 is CASSSGGQGKEKLFF. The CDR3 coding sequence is TGTGCCAGCAGCTCGGGGGGACAGGGAAAGGAAAAACTGTTTTTT.

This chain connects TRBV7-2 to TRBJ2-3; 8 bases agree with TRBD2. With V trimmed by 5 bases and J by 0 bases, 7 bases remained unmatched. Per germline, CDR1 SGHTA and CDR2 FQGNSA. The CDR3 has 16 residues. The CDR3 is CASSSRGGPSTDTQYF. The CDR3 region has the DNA TGTGCCAGCAGCAGCCGGGGGGGCCCTAGCACAGATACGCAGTATTTT.

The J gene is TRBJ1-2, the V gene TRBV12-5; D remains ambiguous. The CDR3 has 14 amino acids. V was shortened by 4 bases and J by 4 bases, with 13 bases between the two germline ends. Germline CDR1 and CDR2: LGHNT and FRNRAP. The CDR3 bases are TGTGCTAGTGGTTCGGGCGAGGGCGGCTATGGCTACACCTTC. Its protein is CASGSGEGGYGYTF.

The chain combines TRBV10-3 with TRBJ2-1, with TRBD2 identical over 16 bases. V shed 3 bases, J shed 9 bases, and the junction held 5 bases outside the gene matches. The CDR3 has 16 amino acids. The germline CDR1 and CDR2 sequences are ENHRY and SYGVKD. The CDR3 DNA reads TGTGCCATCAGTGACGGGACTAGCGGGGGGGCCGTTGAGCAGTTCTTC. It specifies CAISDGTSGGAVEQFF.

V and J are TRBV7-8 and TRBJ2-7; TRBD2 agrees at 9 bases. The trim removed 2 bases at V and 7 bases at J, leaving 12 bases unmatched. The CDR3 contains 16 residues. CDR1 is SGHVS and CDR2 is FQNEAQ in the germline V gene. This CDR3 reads CASSLKTVAGAREQYF. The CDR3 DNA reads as TGTGCCAGCAGCTTAAAGACAGTAGCGGGAGCTCGGGAGCAGTACTTC.

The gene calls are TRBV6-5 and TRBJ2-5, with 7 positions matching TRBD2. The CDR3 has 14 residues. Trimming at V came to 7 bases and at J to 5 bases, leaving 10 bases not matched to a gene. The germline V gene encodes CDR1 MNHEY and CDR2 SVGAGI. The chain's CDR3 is CASKRGSGGETQYF. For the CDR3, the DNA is TGTGCCAGCAAAAGGGGATCCGGGGGGGAGACCCAGTACTTC.

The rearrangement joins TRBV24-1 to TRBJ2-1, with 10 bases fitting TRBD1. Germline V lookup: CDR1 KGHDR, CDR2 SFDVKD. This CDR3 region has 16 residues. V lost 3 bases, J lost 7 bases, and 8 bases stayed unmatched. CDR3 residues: CATSDPRDRGGNEQFF. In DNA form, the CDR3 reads TGTGCCACCAGTGATCCCCGGGACAGGGGAGGTAATGAGCAGTTCTTC.

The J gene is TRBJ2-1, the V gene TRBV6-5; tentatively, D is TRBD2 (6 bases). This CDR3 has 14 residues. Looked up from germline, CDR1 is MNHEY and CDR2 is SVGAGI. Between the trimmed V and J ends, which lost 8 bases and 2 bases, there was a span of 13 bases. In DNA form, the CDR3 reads TGTGCCAGCTTCGGACTACTGCCCTACAATGAGCAGTTCTTC. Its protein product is CASFGLLPYNEQFF.

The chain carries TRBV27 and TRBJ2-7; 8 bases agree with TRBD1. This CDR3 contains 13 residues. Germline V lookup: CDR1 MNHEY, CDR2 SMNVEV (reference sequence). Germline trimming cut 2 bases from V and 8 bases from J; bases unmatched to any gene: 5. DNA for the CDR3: TGTGCCAGCAGTTTACGGACAGGGTTCAAGCAGTACTTC. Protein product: CASSLRTGFKQYF.

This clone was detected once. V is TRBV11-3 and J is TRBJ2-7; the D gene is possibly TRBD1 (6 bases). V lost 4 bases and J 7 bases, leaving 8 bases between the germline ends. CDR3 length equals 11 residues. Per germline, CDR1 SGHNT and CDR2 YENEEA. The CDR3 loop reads CASSSGQEQYF. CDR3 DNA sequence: TGTGCCAGCAGCTCGGGACAAGAGCAGTACTTC.

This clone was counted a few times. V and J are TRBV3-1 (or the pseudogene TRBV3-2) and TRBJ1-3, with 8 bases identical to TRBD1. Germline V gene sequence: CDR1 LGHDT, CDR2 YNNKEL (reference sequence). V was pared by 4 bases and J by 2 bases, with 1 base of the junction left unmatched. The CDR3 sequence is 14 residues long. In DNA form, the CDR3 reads TGTGCCAGCAGCCTACAGGGGGCTGGAAACACCATATATTTT. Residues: CASSLQGAGNTIYF.

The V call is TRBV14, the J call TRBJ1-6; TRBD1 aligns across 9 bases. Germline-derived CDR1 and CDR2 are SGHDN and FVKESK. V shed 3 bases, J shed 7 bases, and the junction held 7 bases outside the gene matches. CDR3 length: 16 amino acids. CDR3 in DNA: TGTGCCAGCAGCCAGGCCCGGGACAGGGCCAATTCACCCCTCCACTTT. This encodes CASSQARDRANSPLHF.